One sample yielded the 30 T cell receptor beta chains listed below, sequenced in a study of human T cells and chemical hapten exposure. Described time point: patch test 1, 2 weeks after DPC sensitization. Sample treatment: therapeutic diphenylcyclopropenone sensitization with weekly scalp DPC. TCRdb itself ran the RACE reads through MiXCR, one entry per CDR3 protein. The sample comprises more than 150,000 distinct CDR3 sequences, roughly 15% of which are singletons, and about 1.7% rests with the top ten. This specimen consisted of whole blood, obtained in connection with sensitization to the hapten diphenylcyclopropenone (DPC). These receptors were collected from a woman in her 30s with alopecia areata. Some clones in this sample may be carry-over from other donors' samples.

This chain connects TRBV12-5 to TRBJ2-1, with 7 bases lining up with TRBD2. CDR3 length: 16 amino acids. Germline CDR1 LGHNT, CDR2 FRNRAP. With V trimmed by 3 bases and J by 8 bases, 13 bases remained unmatched. In DNA, the CDR3 is TGTGCTAGTGGTTTTGGAACGCGGGAGTCGACCGATGAGCAGTTCTTC. It codes for CASGFGTRESTDEQFF.

This rearrangement joins TRBV5-8 to TRBJ1-5; D unresolved. V lost 1 base and J lost 7, with 9 bases in between. The length of the CDR3 is 13 residues. CDR1 and CDR2 (germline): SGHTS, YDEGEE. CDR3 protein: CASSLPATQPQHF. The CDR3 DNA reads as TGTGCCAGCAGCTTGCCGGCAACCCAGCCCCAGCATTTT.

Many counts were recorded for this clonotype. The V call is TRBV10-2, the J call TRBJ1-5; D perhaps matches TRBD1 (5 bases). The CDR3 extends over 15 amino acids. The germline V and J ends were trimmed by 7 bases and 0 bases, with 13 bases remaining between them. CDR1 and CDR2 (germline): WSHSY, SAAADI. CDR3 DNA sequence: TGCGCCAGCATGGGACCGGGCCCTAGCAATCAGCCCCAGCATTTT. The encoded protein is CASMGPGPSNQPQHF.

This clonotype was seen many times. This chain uses TRBV6-6 with TRBJ2-7; tentatively, D is TRBD1 or TRBD2 (5 bases each). The germline V gene encodes CDR1 MNHNY and CDR2 SVGAGI (reference sequence). The CDR3 extends over 14 amino acids. With 6 bases removed from V and 2 bases from J, the gap between germline ends came to 14 bases. In DNA, the CDR3 is TGTGCCAGCAGACCCGGGGCTAGGCCCTACGAGCAGTACTTC. Residues: CASRPGARPYEQYF.

The V call is TRBV19, the J call TRBJ1-5; TRBD1 might be the D (5 bases). Trimming removed 7 bases from V and 1 base from J, with 17 bases in between. CDR1 is LNHDA, CDR2 SQIVND, per germline (reference sequence). This CDR3 comprises 16 residues. CDR3 sequence (DNA): TGTGCCAGTACCAACCCCGTCGGGGACAGCAATCAGCCCCAGCATTTT. Its protein is CASTNPVGDSNQPQHF.

This clonotype was observed many times. V gene TRBV9 combines with J gene TRBJ2-7; maybe TRBD1 (6 bases). The germline gives CDR1 SGDLS, CDR2 YYNGEE. With 4 bases removed from V and 0 bases from J, the gap between germline ends came to 14 bases. The CDR3 sequence is 15 residues long. The CDR3 region is CASSPGHSSSYEQYF. The CDR3 DNA reads TGTGCCAGCAGCCCGGGACATTCGAGCTCCTACGAGCAGTACTTC.

The chain links TRBV30 to TRBJ2-3, with 8 bases that match TRBD2. From germline, CDR1 is GTSNPN and CDR2 SVGIG (reference sequence). After removal of 0 bases from V and 4 bases from J, the junction contained 9 bases not matched to a gene. This CDR3 is 16 amino acids long. The CDR3 region has the DNA TGTGCCTGGAGTGTACACGGGAGCGGGAGACCAGATACGCAGTATTTT. Its translation: CAWSVHGSGRPDTQYF.

This clonotype was observed many times. This chain joins TRBV20-1 and TRBJ2-1; D is uncertain. V dropped 0 bases and J dropped 5 bases, with 11 bases sitting between them. CDR1 is DFQATT and CDR2 is SNEGSKA in the germline V gene (reference sequence). There are 14 residues in the CDR3. The CDR3, as DNA: TGCAGTGCTAGAGATGTTCGCCGCGACAATGAGCAGTTCTTC. As protein: CSARDVRRDNEQFF.

This clonotype was found a few times. The chain employs TRBV28 and TRBJ2-6, with D uncertain. V lost 0 bases and J lost 0, with 6 bases in between. Per germline, CDR1 MDHEN and CDR2 SYDVKM. CDR3 length: 16 amino acids. DNA of the CDR3: TGTGCCAGCAGTTTATGGGTAGGCTCTGGGGCCAACGTCCTGACTTTC. Residues: CASSLWVGSGANVLTF.

V usage is TRBV6-6 and J usage is TRBJ2-1, with D perhaps matching TRBD2 (6 bases). This CDR3 spans 14 amino acids. Germline CDR1 reads MNHNY; CDR2 reads SVGAGI (reference sequence). V was cut by 5 bases and J by 4 bases, with 12 bases left in between. DNA for the CDR3: TGTGCCAGCAGTGAGCTCGGGAGTTACAATGAGCAGTTCTTC. This translates into CASSELGSYNEQFF.

This clonotype occurred a few times. V gene TRBV20-1 combines with J gene TRBJ2-5, with D hard to call. The CDR3 runs 11 residues. Trimming removed 2 bases from V and 3 bases from J, with 4 bases in between. From germline, CDR1 is DFQATT and CDR2 SNEGSKA (reference sequence). The CDR3 nucleotides read TGCAGTGCTAGATCCAAAGAGACCCAGTACTTC. Translation: CSARSKETQYF.

The table lists this clonotype with a few counts. V usage is TRBV28 and J usage is TRBJ2-7; TRBD1 matches at 7 bases. The CDR3 has 11 residues. Per the germline V gene, CDR1 is MDHEN and CDR2 is SYDVKM. Trimming at V came to 6 bases and at J to 9 bases, leaving 5 bases not matched to a gene. In DNA form, the CDR3 reads TGTGCCAGCAGCCAGAACAGGGGGCAGTACTTC. Its translation is CASSQNRGQYF.

In this sample, this clonotype turned up a few times. The chain carries TRBV7-2 and TRBJ2-7; TRBD1 or TRBD2 may be the D gene (6 bases each). The CDR3 covers 14 residues. Germline assignment: CDR1 SGHTA and CDR2 FQGNSA. Trimming took off 5 bases at V and 4 bases at J, with 15 bases between the two ends. This CDR3 reads CASSPWGAQYEQYF. CDR3 coding DNA: TGTGCCAGCAGCCCGTGGGGGGCCCAGTACGAGCAGTACTTC.

This clonotype was seen just once. V and J are TRBV28 and TRBJ1-2, with D perhaps TRBD1 (5 bases). Trimming left V 6 bases short and J 4 bases short, with 12 bases between. CDR3 length: 13 residues. CDR1 MDHEN and CDR2 SYDVKM come from the germline V gene. The chain's CDR3 is CASSPGGGYGYTF. CDR3 coding DNA: TGTGCCAGCAGCCCGGGCGGGGGCTATGGCTACACCTTC.

The J gene is TRBJ2-7, the V gene TRBV20-1; 8 nucleotides align to TRBD2. Trimming removed 6 bases from V and 2 bases from J; junction bases left unmatched: 9. CDR1 and CDR2 from the germline V gene are DFQATT and SNEGSKA (reference sequence). The CDR3 extends over 14 amino acids. The chain's CDR3 is CSATGTRDTYEQYF. The CDR3 DNA reads TGCAGTGCCACCGGGACTAGAGACACCTACGAGCAGTACTTC.

The rearrangement joins TRBV6-1 to TRBJ1-2, with 7 positions matching TRBD1. The CDR3 contains 14 residues. From germline, CDR1 is MNHNS and CDR2 SASEGT. V gave up 4 bases and J gave up 2 bases; unmatched junction bases: 4. CDR3 loop: CASSADRVNYGYTF. The CDR3 DNA is TGTGCCAGCAGTGCCGACAGGGTCAACTATGGCTACACCTTC.

The chain is built from TRBV18 and TRBJ2-7; no definite D call. CDR3 size: 15 residues. CDR1 and CDR2 (germline): KGHSH, LQKENI. Trimming removed 0 bases from V and 0 bases from J, with 9 bases in between. The CDR3 coding sequence is TGTGCCAGCTCACCACCGTCGGGTGGCTCCTACGAGCAGTACTTC. Protein product: CASSPPSGGSYEQYF.

This clonotype has a handful of counts. The chain joins TRBV19 to TRBJ2-1; 8 bases line up with TRBD2. From germline, CDR1 is LNHDA and CDR2 SQIVND (reference sequence). J was trimmed by 4 bases and V by 3 bases; bases with no gene match: 5. This CDR3 region has 15 residues. The CDR3 region is CASSMSGGRYNEQFF. The CDR3 coding sequence is TGTGCCAGTAGTATGAGCGGGGGCCGGTACAATGAGCAGTTCTTC.

The chain joins TRBV4-1 to TRBJ2-1, with a tentative D call TRBD2 (6 bases). Trimming left V 0 bases short and J 9 bases short, with 15 bases between. The germline gives CDR1 MGHRA, CDR2 YSYEKL. CDR3 size: 15 residues. CDR3 in DNA: TGCGCCAGCAGCCAAGAAGTGACAAGGGGAGGTGAGCAGTTCTTC. It encodes CASSQEVTRGGEQFF.

In this sample, this clonotype turned up a few times. V and J are TRBV5-1 and TRBJ2-7, with 11 bases that match TRBD1. The CDR3 has 17 amino acids. The J segment lost 2 bases and the V segment lost 2 bases, leaving 9 bases of the junction unmatched. CDR1 and CDR2 from the germline V gene are SGHRS and YFSETQ. The CDR3 loop is CASSFTPGQGVPYEQYF. The CDR3 nucleotides read TGCGCCAGCAGCTTCACACCGGGACAGGGGGTCCCCTACGAGCAGTACTTC.

The table lists this clonotype with a few counts. The CDR3 bases are TGTGCCAGCAGCTTGCTAGCGGGAGGGCCTGGGGAGCTGTTTTTT. The encoded protein is CASSLLAGGPGELFF. The rearrangement uses TRBV7-8 and TRBJ2-2; 12 bases match TRBD2. CDR1 is SGHVS, CDR2 FQNEAQ, per germline. Losses at the gene ends were 3 bases for V and 8 bases for J; bases not matched to a gene: 4. The CDR3 length is 15 residues.

This clonotype was detected only a few times. The chain uses TRBV29-1 and TRBJ1-2; no clear D. The CDR3 sequence is 12 residues long. CDR1 and CDR2 from the germline V gene are SQVTM and ANQGSEA. The germline V and J ends were trimmed by 8 bases and 4 bases, with 14 bases remaining between them. CDR3 in DNA: TGCAGCTCGGGCCCCGGGCTCTATGGCTACACCTTC. Residues: CSSGPGLYGYTF.

This clonotype showed up many times. This rearrangement joins TRBV7-2 to TRBJ1-5; D unclear. Germline-derived CDR1 and CDR2 are SGHTA and FQGNSA. Trimming removed 5 bases at V and 1 base at J, with 6 bases between. The CDR3 is 13 amino acids. CDR3 DNA sequence: TGTGCCAGCAGCACCGACAGCAATCAGCCCCAGCATTTT. Protein sequence: CASSTDSNQPQHF.

This clonotype appeared a few times. The V and J genes are TRBV7-9 and TRBJ2-7; 7 positions match TRBD1. The V and J ends lost 5 bases and 0 bases, in that order; junction bases with no gene match: 4. CDR1 and CDR2 (germline): SEHNR, FQNEAQ (reference sequence). This CDR3 contains 14 residues. CDR3 DNA sequence: TGTGCCAGCAGCGAGGGACAGTACTCCTACGAGCAGTACTTC. Translated: CASSEGQYSYEQYF.

The chain has TRBV27 and TRBJ1-6, with D possibly TRBD1 on 6 matching bases. The germline V gene encodes CDR1 MNHEY and CDR2 SMNVEV (reference sequence). The germline V and J ends were trimmed by 6 bases and 7 bases, with 13 bases remaining between them. CDR3 length: 14 residues. The CDR3 region has the DNA TGTGCCAGCAGACCGGGACAAACGAATTCACCCCTCCACTTT. Amino acid sequence: CASRPGQTNSPLHF.

This clonotype showed up many times. The genes are TRBV5-1 and TRBJ2-7, with D possibly being TRBD2 (6 bases). This CDR3 is 15 amino acids long. Trimming pared 5 bases from V and 4 bases from J, leaving 19 bases between. Looked up from germline, CDR1 is SGHRS and CDR2 is YFSETQ. CDR3: CASSQSTGTVYEQYF. The DNA for the CDR3 is TGCGCCAGCAGTCAGTCGACCGGGACTGTGTACGAGCAGTACTTC.

The sample holds many counts of this clonotype. The rearrangement joins TRBV29-1 to TRBJ2-5; the D is unclear. The CDR3 length is 11 residues. CDR1 is SQVTM and CDR2 is ANQGSEA in the germline V gene. The V gene lost 2 bases and the J gene lost 7 bases, with 8 bases spanning the gap. The CDR3, as DNA: TGCAGCGTTGAATATCTTGGGACCCAGTACTTC. This translates into CSVEYLGTQYF.

The chain employs TRBV28 and TRBJ2-7; D is possibly TRBD1 or TRBD2 (5 bases each). Trimming left V 7 bases short and J 4 bases short, with 17 bases between. The CDR3 loop spans 14 amino acids. CDR1 is MDHEN, CDR2 SYDVKM, per germline. CDR3 residues: CASTVRDPKYEQYF. The CDR3 DNA follows: TGTGCCAGCACGGTTAGGGACCCTAAGTACGAGCAGTACTTC.

This clonotype was recorded a few times. This chain connects TRBV28 to TRBJ1-1; TRBD1 aligns across 8 bases. There are 10 residues in the CDR3. The V gene's germline CDR1 is MDHEN and CDR2 SYDVKM. V lost 8 bases and J lost 8; bases outside the gene matches: 1. The CDR3: CASGDREAFF. CDR3 DNA: TGTGCCAGCGGGGACAGGGAAGCTTTCTTT.

This chain connects TRBV10-3 to TRBJ2-2; D unclear. This CDR3 contains 15 residues. V was trimmed by 6 bases and J by 6 bases, leaving 17 bases between them. CDR1 is ENHRY, CDR2 SYGVKD, per germline. CDR3 in DNA: TGTGCCATCAGGAAAGATTCGGGTCCTCCCGGGGAGCTGTTTTTT. It encodes CAIRKDSGPPGELFF.